The table lists the clone carrying this T cell receptor beta chain with many counts. This specimen comes from a study of regulatory T cells in long-lasting Graves disease. Construction of the TCR beta libraries employed iRepertoire HTBI primers in conjunction with Arm-PCR of CDR3 regions. In the source study's methods: Sequenced samples collectively carried 62 TRBV and around 15 TRBJ segments. One entry per CDR3 protein results from TCRdb running MiXCR on the multiplex PCR reads. What appears here as the V and J calls and clone size reflects TCRdb's work, not the paper's. The table has 350,000 to 550,000 distinct CDR3 sequences, 11% to 15% seen once. Germline trimming cut 3 bases from V and 0 bases from J; bases unmatched to any gene: 3. The CDR3 extends over 14 amino acids. Germline loops: CDR1 SGHRS, CDR2 YFSETQ. The time point was: newly diagnosed GD, antithyroid drugs for less than 3 months. Isolated PBMC RNA provided the starting material for the TCR library.

The sample also formed part of further work on T cells in Graves' hyperthyroidism and ophthalmopathy. That study adds: The HTBI set primed first-round TCR CDR3 RT-PCR.

The TCR comes from a woman between 50 and 59 years old with Graves disease. This sample comprised peripheral blood mononuclear cells (PBMCs), obtained at new diagnosis, from a patient treated with antithyroid drugs. The rearrangement links TRBV5-1 to TRBJ2-7; 7 positions match TRBD1. The CDR3 loop is CASSSTGDSYEQYF. CDR3 bases: TGCGCCAGCAGCTCCACAGGGGACTCCTACGAGCAGTACTTC.